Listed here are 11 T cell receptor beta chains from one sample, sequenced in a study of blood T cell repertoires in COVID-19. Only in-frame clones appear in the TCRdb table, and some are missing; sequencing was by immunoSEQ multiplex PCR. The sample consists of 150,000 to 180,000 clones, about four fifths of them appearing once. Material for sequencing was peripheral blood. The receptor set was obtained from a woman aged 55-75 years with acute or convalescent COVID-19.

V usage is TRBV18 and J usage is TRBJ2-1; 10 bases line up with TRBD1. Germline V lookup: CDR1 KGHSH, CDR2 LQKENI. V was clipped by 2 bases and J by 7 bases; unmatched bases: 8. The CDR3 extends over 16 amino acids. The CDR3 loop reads CASSPRIGQGENEQFF. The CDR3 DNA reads TGTGCCAGCTCACCAAGGATTGGACAGGGGGAAAATGAGCAGTTCTTC.

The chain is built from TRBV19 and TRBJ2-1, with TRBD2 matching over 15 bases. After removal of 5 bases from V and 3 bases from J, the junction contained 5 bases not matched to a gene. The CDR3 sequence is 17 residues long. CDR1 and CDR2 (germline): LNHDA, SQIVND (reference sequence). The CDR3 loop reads CASSAGLAGGHYNEQFF. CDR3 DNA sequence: TGTGCCAGTAGTGCAGGACTAGCGGGGGGGCACTACAATGAGCAGTTCTTC.

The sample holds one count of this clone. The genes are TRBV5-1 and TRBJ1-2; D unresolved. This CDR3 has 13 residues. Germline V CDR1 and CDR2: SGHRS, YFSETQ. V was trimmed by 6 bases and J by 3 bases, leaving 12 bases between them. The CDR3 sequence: CASTRGEDYGYTF. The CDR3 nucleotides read TGCGCCAGCACCAGAGGAGAGGACTATGGCTACACCTTC.

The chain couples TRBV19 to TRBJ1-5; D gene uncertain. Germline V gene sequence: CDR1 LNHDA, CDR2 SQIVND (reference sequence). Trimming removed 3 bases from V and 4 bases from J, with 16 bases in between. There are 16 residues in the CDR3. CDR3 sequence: CASSIPTGGLNQPQHF. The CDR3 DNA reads TGTGCCAGTAGTATCCCAACGGGAGGATTAAATCAGCCCCAGCATTTT.

CDR3 sequence (DNA): TGTGCCAGCGTGGAATGGGGAGCTAGCACAGATACGCAGTATTTT. Amino acids: CASVEWGASTDTQYF. The chain links TRBV6-5 to TRBJ2-3; the D gene is possibly TRBD2 (5 bases). Trimming took off 8 bases at V and 0 bases at J, with 15 bases between the two ends. The CDR3 covers 15 residues. The germline V gene has CDR1 MNHEY and CDR2 SVGAGI.

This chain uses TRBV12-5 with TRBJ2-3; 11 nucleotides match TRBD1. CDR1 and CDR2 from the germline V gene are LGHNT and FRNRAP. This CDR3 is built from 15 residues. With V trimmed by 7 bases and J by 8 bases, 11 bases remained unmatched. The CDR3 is CASAEGTGGKGTQYF. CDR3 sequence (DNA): TGTGCTAGTGCCGAGGGGACAGGGGGTAAAGGTACGCAGTATTTT.

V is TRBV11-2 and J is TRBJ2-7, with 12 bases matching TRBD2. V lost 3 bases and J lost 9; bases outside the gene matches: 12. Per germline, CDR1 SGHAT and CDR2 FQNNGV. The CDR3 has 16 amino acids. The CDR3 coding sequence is TGTGCCAGCAGCTTGGCTAGCGGGGGGGTCCGGGTAGGGCAGTACGTC. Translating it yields CASSLASGGVRVGQYV.

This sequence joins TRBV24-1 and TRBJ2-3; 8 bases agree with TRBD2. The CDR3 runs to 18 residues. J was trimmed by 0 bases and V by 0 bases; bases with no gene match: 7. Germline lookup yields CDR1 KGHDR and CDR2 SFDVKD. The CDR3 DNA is TGTGCCACCAGTGATTTGGGCCGGGGGGGCCCTAGCACAGATACGCAGTATTTT. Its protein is CATSDLGRGGPSTDTQYF.

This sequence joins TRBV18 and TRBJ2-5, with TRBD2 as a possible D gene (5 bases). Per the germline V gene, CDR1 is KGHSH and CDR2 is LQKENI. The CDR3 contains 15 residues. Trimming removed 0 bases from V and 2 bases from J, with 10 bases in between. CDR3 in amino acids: CASSPPGVRQETQYF. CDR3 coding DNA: TGTGCCAGCTCACCACCCGGGGTCCGACAAGAGACCCAGTACTTC.

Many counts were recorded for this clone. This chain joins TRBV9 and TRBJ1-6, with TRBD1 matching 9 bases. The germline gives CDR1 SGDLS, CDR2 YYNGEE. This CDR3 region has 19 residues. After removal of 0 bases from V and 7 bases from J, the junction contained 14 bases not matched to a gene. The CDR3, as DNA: TGTGCCAGCAGCGTAGGAGGGGCACAGGGGGCCTTCCCCAATTCACCCCTCCACTTT. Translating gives CASSVGGAQGAFPNSPLHF. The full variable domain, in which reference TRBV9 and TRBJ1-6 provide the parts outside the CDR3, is DSGVTQTPKHLITATGQRVTLRCSPRSGDLSVYWYQQSLDQGLQFLIQYYNGEERAKGNILERFSAQQFPDLHSELNLSSLELGDSALYFCASSVGGAQGAFPNSPLHFGNGTRLTVT.

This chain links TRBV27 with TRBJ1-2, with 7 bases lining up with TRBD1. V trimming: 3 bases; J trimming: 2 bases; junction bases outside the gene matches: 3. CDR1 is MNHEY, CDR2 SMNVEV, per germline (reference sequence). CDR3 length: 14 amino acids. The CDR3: CASSFRGLNYGYTF. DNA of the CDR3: TGTGCCAGCAGTTTCAGGGGGTTAAACTATGGCTACACCTTC.